This T cell receptor (beta chain) was recovered during a study of shared clonotypes between healthy human individuals. General study results and limits: Measured sharing among donors was expected to vary with sequencing depth.

Repertoires were generated with immunoSEQ multiplex PCR, while TCRdb's copy carries only in-frame clones and drops some. The sample lists 750,000 to 1,000,000 clones, approximately 92% occurring once. Germline-derived CDR1 and CDR2 are SEHNR and FQNEAQ (reference sequence). Trimming took 6 bases from V and 5 from J; bases not matched to a gene: 8. This CDR3 region has 15 residues. CD8 cells regarded as naive lacked CD45RO, were positively chosen for CCR7, and omitted terminally differentiated effector memory CD45RA+ cells. Comments on this clone: Its antigen is unknown.

This sequence joins TRBV7-9 and TRBJ2-2; 8 nucleotides line up with TRBD1. This receptor was obtained from a young man in good health. The sequencing sample was made of naive CD8+ T cells sorted from blood. CDR3 residues: CASSFGQGLTGELFF. For the CDR3, the DNA is TGTGCCAGCAGTTTTGGACAGGGTTTGACCGGGGAGCTGTTTTTT. Together with reference TRBV7-9 and TRBJ2-2, the CDR3 gives the full variable domain: DTGVSQNPRHKITKRGQNVTFRCDPISEHNRLYWYRQTLGQGPEFLTYFQNEAQLEKSRLLSDRFSAERPKGSFSTLEIQRTEQGDSAMYLCASSFGQGLTGELFFGEGSRLTVL.